Shown below are 23 T cell receptor beta chains from a single sample sequenced in a study of graft-versus-host responses after intestinal transplantation. The table came from immunoSEQ multiplex PCR; TCRdb's copy has only in-frame clones and leaves some out. The sample has about 97,000 clones, around 93% seen once. No cognate antigen is known for these TCRs. The sample was unstimulated CD8+ T cells sorted from spleen or lymph node cells, taken before transplant. Every receptor here comes from a human donor who was the organ donor for an intestinal transplant.

V and J are TRBV18 and TRBJ2-1; D might be TRBD2 (5 bases). Deletions cut 6 bases from V and 7 bases from J, with 10 bases between. CDR1 and CDR2 (germline): KGHSH, LQKENI. CDR3 length: 12 amino acids. CDR3 sequence: CASSRVGNEQFF. The CDR3 DNA follows: TGTGCCAGCTCGAGGGTGGGGAATGAGCAGTTCTTC.

This clone was seen more than once but under ten times. This chain uses TRBV5-4 with TRBJ1-1; the match to TRBD1 covers 7 bases. V shed 3 bases and J 3 bases; nucleotides not matched to a gene: 23. CDR3 size: 20 residues. Germline assignment: CDR1 SGHNT and CDR2 YYREEE (reference sequence). In nucleotides, the CDR3 is TGTGCCAGCAGCTCCGCCCCCGGGACAGTAACTGGAGGGGTGGACACTGAAGCTTTCTTT. It encodes CASSSAPGTVTGGVDTEAFF.

V gene TRBV13 combines with J gene TRBJ2-1; 9 nucleotides match TRBD2. Germline CDR1 reads PRHDT; CDR2 reads FYEKMQ (reference sequence). The CDR3 is made up of 16 amino acids. Trimming took 8 bases from V and 4 from J; bases not matched to a gene: 12. The CDR3 DNA sequence: TGTGCCAGCGGCTATAGCGGGAGATCCCTATACAATGAGCAGTTCTTC. Translating it yields CASGYSGRSLYNEQFF. The full variable domain, in which reference TRBV13 and TRBJ2-1 provide the parts outside the CDR3, is AAGVIQSPRHLIKEKRETATLKCYPIPRHDTVYWYQQGPGQDPQFLISFYEKMQSDKGSIPDRFSAQQFSDYHSELNMSSLELGDSALYFCASGYSGRSLYNEQFFGPGTRLTVL.

CDR3 sequence: CASIPESGAPGEQFF. The CDR3 bases are TGTGCCAGCATACCAGAGTCCGGCGCCCCGGGGGAGCAGTTCTTC. The chain recombines TRBV25-1 with TRBJ2-1; tentatively, D is TRBD2 (5 bases). CDR1 and CDR2 from the germline V gene are MGHDK and SYGVNS. This CDR3 has 15 amino acids. Trimming left V 7 bases short and J 10 bases short, with 23 bases between.

This clone was observed once. The chain joins TRBV28 to TRBJ2-5; TRBD1 matches 7 bases. The trim removed 5 bases at V and 1 base at J, leaving 7 bases unmatched. CDR1 is MDHEN and CDR2 is SYDVKM in the germline V gene. The CDR3 spans 15 residues. The CDR3 coding sequence is TGTGCCAGCAGTCCCCAGACAGGGACCCAAGAGACCCAGTACTTC. It translates to CASSPQTGTQETQYF.

This sequence joins TRBV7-6 and TRBJ2-1, with TRBD1 as a possible D gene (5 bases). Germline V gene lookup returns CDR1 SGHVS and CDR2 FNYEAQ. The ends were cut back, 4 bases at V and 4 bases at J, with 8 bases in the middle. The CDR3 consists of 13 residues. The CDR3 DNA reads TGTGCCAGCAGCTCCGACAGTTACAATGAGCAGTTCTTC. It yields the protein CASSSDSYNEQFF.

The chain joins TRBV30 to TRBJ1-2; D might be TRBD1 (6 bases). The germline V gene has CDR1 GTSNPN and CDR2 SVGIG (reference sequence). Between the trimmed V and J ends, which lost 0 bases and 8 bases, there was a span of 13 bases. There are 13 residues in the CDR3. The CDR3, as DNA: TGTGCCTGGAGTGTAGGACAGATTGTAGGCTACACCTTC. This translates into CAWSVGQIVGYTF.

The chain carries TRBV6-1 and TRBJ2-7; D is possibly TRBD2 (6 bases). V was shortened by 2 bases and J by 2 bases, with 19 bases between the two germline ends. The germline CDR1 and CDR2 sequences are MNHNS and SASEGT. CDR3 length equals 17 residues. CDR3 loop: CASSELPGGKKPYEQYF. CDR3 DNA: TGTGCCAGCAGTGAACTCCCTGGAGGGAAAAAACCCTACGAGCAGTACTTC.

With respect to this clone: One end of the junction is discordant with germline, which a read error may explain. V is TRBV28 and J is TRBJ1-5; weak D call: TRBD1 (5 bases). The germline V gene encodes CDR1 MDHEN and CDR2 SYDVKM. This CDR3 contains 18 residues. The CDR3 DNA follows: TGTGCCAGCAGTTTAACGGTGGACAAAGGGCGAAGCAAGCAGCCCCAGCATTTT. Translating it yields CASSLTVDKGRSKQPQHF.

V is TRBV6-6 and J is TRBJ2-7; D might be TRBD1 (6 bases). Looked up from germline, CDR1 is MNHNY and CDR2 is SVGAGI (reference sequence). With 6 bases removed from V and 4 bases from J, the gap between germline ends came to 10 bases. The CDR3 length is 12 residues. As DNA, the CDR3 is TGTGCCAGCAGGGACAGTTATTACGAGCAGTACTTC. This codes for CASRDSYYEQYF.

The J gene is TRBJ2-7, the V gene TRBV7-6; D might be TRBD2 (5 bases). The germline V gene encodes CDR1 SGHVS and CDR2 FNYEAQ. The CDR3 consists of 13 residues. Deletions cut 1 base from V and 4 bases from J, with 8 bases between. CDR3 DNA sequence: TGTGCCAGCAGCTTAGATAAGCGGTACGAGCAGTACTTC. As protein: CASSLDKRYEQYF.

The chain carries TRBV29-1 and TRBJ1-1, with unresolved D. Germline values: CDR1 SQVTM, CDR2 ANQGSEA. Trimming pared 2 bases from V and 10 bases from J, leaving 20 bases between. CDR3 length: 14 amino acids. This CDR3 is CSVEPTFRRPVAFF. The CDR3 nucleotides read TGCAGCGTTGAACCTACTTTTCGTCGCCCCGTAGCTTTCTTT.

The chain combines TRBV6-6 with TRBJ2-1; D might be TRBD1 (6 bases). CDR3 length: 16 residues. Trimming pared 8 bases from V and 5 bases from J, leaving 22 bases between. Germline CDR1 and CDR2: MNHNY and SVGAGI (reference sequence). The CDR3 DNA is TGTGCCAGCTCCATCCTGGGGGCGGGTGAGGACAATGAGCAGTTCTTC. Translated, it gives CASSILGAGEDNEQFF.

The rearrangement uses TRBV15 and TRBJ2-2; TRBD1 is a possible D gene (6 bases). V was pared by 3 bases and J by 7 bases, with 21 bases between. This CDR3 has 17 residues. Germline assignment: CDR1 LNHNV and CDR2 YYDKDF (reference sequence). The CDR3 loop reads CATSRHSGITGHGELFF. CDR3 sequence (DNA): TGTGCCACCAGCAGGCACTCCGGGATTACAGGGCACGGGGAGCTGTTTTTT.

This clone was counted a single time. The J gene is TRBJ2-5, the V gene TRBV7-8; D gene unclear. In germline, CDR1 is SGHVS, CDR2 FQNEAQ. CDR3 size: 12 residues. Trimming took off 2 bases at V and 4 bases at J, with 5 bases between the two ends. The CDR3 bases are TGTGCCAGCAGCTTATCGTTAGAGACCCAGTACTTC. It codes for CASSLSLETQYF.

J is TRBJ1-1 and V is TRBV6-1; D is ambiguous. Per germline, CDR1 MNHNS and CDR2 SASEGT. This CDR3 comprises 14 residues. V shed 2 bases and J shed 1 base, with 8 bases lying between them. Here the CDR3 reads CASSETQRNTEAFF. CDR3 in DNA: TGTGCCAGCAGTGAAACTCAGCGGAACACTGAAGCTTTCTTT.

There are a few counts of this clone. This rearrangement joins TRBV5-6 to TRBJ2-7; D unresolved. The V gene lost 0 bases and the J gene lost 6 bases, with 13 bases spanning the gap. Germline CDR1 and CDR2: SGHDT and YYEEEE. The CDR3 extends over 14 amino acids. The CDR3 is CASSLELSVGEQYF. CDR3 bases: TGTGCCAGCAGCTTGGAGCTCTCCGTCGGCGAGCAGTACTTC.

V is TRBV14 and J is TRBJ1-2; unclear D gene. Germline V gene data show CDR1 as SGHDN and CDR2 as FVKESK. The CDR3 runs 13 residues. V was clipped by 1 base and J by 0 bases, with 3 bases between them. The CDR3 here is CASSQAANYGYTF. CDR3 nucleotides: TGTGCCAGCAGCCAAGCAGCTAACTATGGCTACACCTTC.

CDR3 DNA: TGCGCCAGCAGCCAAGACCTAGCGGGGGCCCACACAGATACGCAGTATTTT. Translating gives CASSQDLAGAHTDTQYF. The rearrangement uses TRBV4-1 and TRBJ2-3, with 10 positions matching TRBD2. The CDR3 spans 17 residues. Germline values: CDR1 MGHRA, CDR2 YSYEKL. V gave up 0 bases and J gave up 2 bases; unmatched junction bases: 5.

This chain joins TRBV25-1 and TRBJ1-1; 7 bases match TRBD1. Germline V gives CDR1 MGHDK, CDR2 SYGVNS. The CDR3 is made up of 11 amino acids. With 7 bases clipped from V and 8 bases from J, the junction kept 4 bases outside the gene matches. Written as DNA, the CDR3 is TGTGCCAGCATGTGGGACAGAGAAGCTTTCTTT. Translation gives CASMWDREAFF.

This chain uses TRBV7-3 with TRBJ2-3, with 7 bases that match TRBD1. Germline CDR1 and CDR2: SGHTA and FQGTGA. The CDR3 is 17 residues long. Trimming took 0 bases from V and 7 from J; bases not matched to a gene: 13. CDR3: CASSLTVARGPMNTQYF. DNA for the CDR3: TGTGCCAGCAGCTTAACGGTGGCTAGGGGGCCCATGAATACGCAGTATTTT.

In this sample, this clone turned up once. CDR3: CATSRDHLTGNLLETQYF. Written as DNA, the CDR3 is TGTGCCACCAGCAGGGATCACCTGACAGGGAATCTCCTAGAGACCCAGTACTTC. The rearrangement uses TRBV15 and TRBJ2-5; TRBD1 matches 7 bases. CDR1 and CDR2 from the germline V gene are LNHNV and YYDKDF (reference sequence). Trimming at V came to 3 bases and at J to 4 bases, leaving 17 bases not matched to a gene. This CDR3 is built from 18 residues.

The chain is built from TRBV7-6 and TRBJ2-2; 7 positions match TRBD1. The CDR3 spans 14 residues. Germline V gene data show CDR1 as SGHVS and CDR2 as FNYEAQ. V dropped 4 bases and J dropped 4; count of bases not matched to a gene: 3. The CDR3: CASSSTGPTGELFF. CDR3 bases: TGTGCCAGCAGCTCGACAGGGCCCACCGGGGAGCTGTTTTTT.